A single sample is the source of the 25 T cell receptor delta chains below, sequenced in a study of gammadelta T cells in human blood. TCRdb re-called clones from the RT-PCR reads via CATT. The sample records hundreds of delta-chain clones, about 63% being singletons. What was sequenced was Vgamma9Vdelta2 gamma-delta T cells from adult blood. Receptors originate from a human donor.

Regarding this clone: A read error likely explains this, since a far larger clone differs by one base. The rearrangement links TRDV2 to TRDJ1, with 7 bases that match TRDD3. The trim removed 3 bases at V and 0 bases at J, leaving 21 bases unmatched. Looked up from germline, CDR1 is GEAIGNYY and CDR2 is EKD. The CDR3 has 20 residues. This CDR3 is CACDPVLWDTTPKNTDKLIF. The CDR3 DNA reads as TGTGCCTGTGACCCAGTACTGTGGGATACCACGCCCAAGAACACCGATAAACTCATCTTT.

As to this clone: A far larger clone is off by one base, so a read error is likely. The V call is TRDV2, the J call TRDJ1; D ambiguous. V was cut by 3 bases and J by 0 bases, with 10 bases left in between. Germline V gene data show CDR1 as GEAIGNYY and CDR2 as EKD. This CDR3 is 14 amino acids long. The CDR3 bases are TGTGCCTGTGACTCGGGAATCGACACCGATAAACTCATCTTT. Encoded protein: CACDSGIDTDKLIF.

Notes on this clone: The likely explanation is a read error, given a far larger clone one base away. The V and J genes are TRDV2 and TRDJ1, with TRDD3 matching over 8 bases. The CDR3 has 18 amino acids. The V gene's germline CDR1 is GEAIGNYY and CDR2 EKD. CDR3 protein: CACDNLPGGHQYTDRLIF. The CDR3 DNA reads TGTGCCTGTGATAACCTCCCTGGGGGACACCAGTACACCGATAGACTCATCTTT.

This clone was counted only a few times. Because the CDR3's place on the DNA is in doubt, the DNA is left out and the CDR3 is given as listed by TCRdb. The gene calls are TRAV29/DV5 and TRDJ3; whether TRDD3, the table's D call, matches the DNA was not checked. The CDR3 comprises 27 residues, both ends counted. Germline CDR1 reads NSMFDY; CDR2 reads ISSIKDK. The CDR3 loop is CSVLLCSKILLPPGAGGRPWDTRQMFF.

Turning to this clone: A far larger clone is one base from this, pointing to a likely read error. At the DNA level, this CDR3 is encoded by other sequences in the same sample as well. This chain links TRDV2 with TRDJ3, with 8 positions matching TRDD3. The CDR3 loop spans 18 amino acids. CDR1 and CDR2 from the germline V gene are GEAIGNYY and EKD. CDR3 coding DNA: TGTGCTTGTGACACCGGCTGGGGGAACTCCTGGGACACCCGACAGATGTTTTTC. Translating it yields CACDTGWGNSWDTRQMFF.

On this clone itself: Given a far larger clone just one base away, this is likely a sequencing read error. This chain connects TRDV2 to TRDJ1, with 12 bases identical to TRDD3. V shed 3 bases, J shed 0 bases, and the junction held 16 bases outside the gene matches. The germline CDR1 and CDR2 sequences are GEAIGNYY and EKD. The CDR3 is made up of 20 amino acids. The CDR3 sequence is CACDPVLGDTTPNNTDKLIF. DNA of the CDR3: TGTGCCTGTGACCCAGTACTGGGGGATACCACGCCCAATAACACCGATAAACTCATCTTT.

A remark on this clone: This likely traces to a read error, being one base from a far larger clone. The identical CDR3 is also encoded by other nucleotide sequences in the sample. The chain carries TRDV2 and TRDJ1; 8 nucleotides agree with TRDD3. The CDR3 length is 16 residues. The germline V gene has CDR1 GEAIGNYY and CDR2 EKD. CDR3 protein: CASSVVGYAVTDKLIF. CDR3 DNA: TGTGCTTCTTCCGTGGTGGGATACGCAGTTACCGATAAACTCATCTTT.

This clone is deemed hyperexpanded. The same CDR3 arises from other DNA sequences in this sample as well. The chain uses TRDV2 and TRDJ1; 8 bases match TRDD3. Per germline, CDR1 GEAIGNYY and CDR2 EKD. The length of the CDR3 is 16 residues. The V and J ends lost 8 bases and 2 bases, in that order; junction bases with no gene match: 15. As DNA, the CDR3 is TGTGCCTCTTCCGTGGTGGGATACGCAGTTACCGATAAACTCATCTTT. Encoded protein: CASSVVGYAVTDKLIF.

Regarding this clone: This is likely an artifact of a read error, given a far larger clone one base away. The chain links TRDV2 to TRDJ3, with D unclear. The CDR3 consists of 17 residues. Germline-derived CDR1 and CDR2 are GEAIGNYY and EKD. Trimming pared 3 bases from V and 4 bases from J, leaving 15 bases between. The CDR3 protein is CACDELDISWDTRQMFF. The CDR3 coding sequence is TGTGCCTGTGACGAGTTGGACATCTCTTGGGACACCCGACAGATGTTTTTC.

Details on this clone: This likely reflects a read error, since a far larger clone is one base away. The gene calls are TRDV2 and TRDJ1; D is unresolved. V lost 3 bases to trimming and J lost 2 bases, with 18 bases between them. The V gene's germline CDR1 is GEAIGNYY and CDR2 EKD. The CDR3 contains 16 residues. Here the CDR3 reads CACDPIGAGKTDKLIF. CDR3 bases: TGTGCCTGTGACCCCATAGGAGCGGGTAAAACCGATAAACTCATCTTT.

Points on this clone: TCRdb records a much larger clone's protein for this DNA, with a difference at residue 15 that likely arises from a read error; the protein given is the translation of the DNA. The gene calls are TRDV2 and TRDJ1, with 9 bases matching TRDD3. The CDR3 spans 19 residues. Germline CDR1 is GEAIGNYY and CDR2 is EKD. CDR3 DNA sequence: TGTGCCTGTGACACCGTTAGAGCGGCCGGGGGATACAACACCTATAAACTCATCTTT. It is translated as CACDTVRAAGGYNTYKLIF.

A remark on this clone: Since a far larger clone is one base different, this is likely a read error. This chain uses TRDV2 with TRDJ3, with 12 bases aligning to TRDD3. Looked up from germline, CDR1 is GEAIGNYY and CDR2 is EKD. This CDR3 comprises 18 residues. The CDR3 region is CACDKSTGGYWDTRQVFF. CDR3 DNA: TGTGCCTGTGACAAAAGTACTGGGGGATACTGGGACACCCGACAGGTGTTTTTC.

As regards this clone: TCRdb lists the protein of a much larger clone for this DNA, which differs at residue 8, so this is likely a read error; the protein given here is translated from the DNA itself. This chain links TRAV29/DV5 with TRDJ3; 8 bases align to TRDD3. CDR1 NSMFDY and CDR2 ISSIKDK come from the germline V gene. The V and J ends lost 2 bases and 2 bases, in that order; junction bases with no gene match: 24. The CDR3 is 23 residues long. The CDR3 DNA follows: TGTGCAGCAAGATACTCCTTCTCCCCAGGGGCTGGGGGACGACCCTGGGACACCCGACAGATGTTTTTC. Amino acid sequence: CAARYSFSPGAGGRPWDTRQMFF.

This clone was seen only once. A read error likely explains this, since a far larger clone differs by one base. The chain couples TRDV2 to TRDJ1; TRDD3 aligns across 12 bases. Germline CDR1 GEAIGNYY, CDR2 EKD. The CDR3 has 20 residues. The CDR3 here is CACDPVLGDTTPKNTVKLIF. The CDR3 DNA sequence: TGTGCCTGTGACCCAGTACTGGGGGATACCACGCCCAAGAACACCGTTAAACTCATCTTT.

This clone was counted a single time. The likely explanation is a read error, given a far larger clone one base away. The rearrangement links TRDV2 to TRDJ1; TRDD3 agrees at 10 bases. CDR3 length: 20 residues. Germline V gene data show CDR1 as GEAIGNYY and CDR2 as EKD. CDR3 in DNA: TGTGCCCGTGAAATACTTCCTACGGGGGATACGACGCACGACACCGATAAACTCATCTTT. Protein: CAREILPTGDTTHDTDKLIF.

For this clone: With only one base between it and a far larger clone, this is likely a read error. The chain employs TRDV2 and TRDJ1; a weak D match, TRDD3 (6 bases). The CDR3 runs 16 residues. Germline-derived CDR1 and CDR2 are GEAIGNYY and EKD. CDR3: CACDTVGYRVTDKIIF. CDR3 DNA: TGTGCCTGTGACACCGTGGGATATAGGGTCACCGATAAAATCATCTTT.

This clone was detected only a few times. With only one base between it and a far larger clone, this is likely a read error. Other DNA sequences in the sample encode the same CDR3. The chain joins TRDV2 to TRDJ1; 12 bases match TRDD3. Germline assignment: CDR1 GEAIGNYY and CDR2 EKD. The CDR3 has 16 residues. J was trimmed by 6 bases and V by 4 bases; bases with no gene match: 11. The CDR3 DNA sequence: TGTGCCTGTGATGGTCTGGGGGATACGGAGACAAATAAACTCATCTTT. Its protein is CACDGLGDTETNKLIF.

This clone appeared a few times. A single base is all that separates this from a far larger clone, so a read error is likely. This chain links TRDV2 with TRDJ1; 7 bases align to TRDD3. The length of the CDR3 is 13 residues. V shed 1 base and J 5 bases; nucleotides not matched to a gene: 3. The germline V gene encodes CDR1 GEAIGNYY and CDR2 EKD. In DNA form, the CDR3 reads TGTGCCTGTGACACGGTACTGGGGGATAAACTCATCTTT. Amino acids: CACDTVLGDKLIF.

Details on this clone: Given a far larger clone just one base away, this is likely a sequencing read error. The gene calls are TRDV2 and TRDJ1, with 8 positions matching TRDD3. The germline gives CDR1 GEAIGNYY, CDR2 EKD. The CDR3 is made up of 16 amino acids. The CDR3, as DNA: TGTGCCTCTTCCGTGGTGGGATACGCAGTTACCGAGAAACTCATCTTT. The encoded protein is CASSVVGYAVTEKLIF.

Note on this clone: Given a far larger clone just one base away, this is likely a sequencing read error. Other DNA sequences within the sample encode an identical CDR3. The chain uses TRDV2 and TRDJ1; the D is unclear. Germline CDR1 and CDR2: GEAIGNYY and EKD. Trimming took off 3 bases at V and 0 bases at J, with 10 bases between the two ends. The CDR3 is made up of 14 amino acids. The DNA for the CDR3 is TGTGCCTGTGACTCGGTGATCGACACCGATAAACTCATCTTT. It codes for CACDSVIDTDKLIF.

A single count supports this clone. TCRdb has a much larger clone's protein, which differs at residue 6 from the translation of this DNA, likely because of a read error; what is shown is the protein translated from the DNA. The chain couples TRDV2 to TRDJ1, with a weak D call TRDD3 (6 bases). The CDR3 covers 15 residues. Trimming removed 3 bases at V and 0 bases at J, with 13 bases between. Germline CDR1 is GEAIGNYY and CDR2 is EKD. CDR3 region: CACDYGGTNTDKLIF. For the CDR3, the DNA is TGTGCCTGTGACTACGGGGGGACCAACACCGATAAACTCATCTTT.

Concerning this clone itself: A far larger clone is only one base removed, so a read error is likely. Other DNA sequences in the same sample also yield this CDR3. V usage is TRDV2 and J usage is TRDJ1; D perhaps matches TRDD3 (6 bases). The CDR3 is 19 amino acids. V was shortened by 4 bases and J by 0 bases, with 26 bases between the two germline ends. Germline V CDR1 and CDR2: GEAIGNYY, EKD. The CDR3 is CACERMGLLGASYTDKLIF. CDR3 nucleotide sequence: TGTGCCTGTGAACGGATGGGGCTATTGGGGGCTTCGTACACCGATAAACTCATCTTT.

Concerning this clone: With only one base between it and a far larger clone, this is likely a read error. This rearrangement joins TRDV2 to TRDJ1; TRDD3 aligns across 8 bases. Germline CDR1 GEAIGNYY, CDR2 EKD. V lost 8 bases to trimming and J lost 2 bases; unmatched junction nucleotides: 15. The CDR3 length is 16 residues. CDR3 sequence reads: CASAVVGYAVTDKLIF. CDR3 DNA sequence: TGTGCCTCTGCCGTGGTGGGATACGCAGTTACCGATAAACTCATCTTT.

Points on this clone: A far larger clone is one nucleotide away, so this likely arose from a read error. V and J are TRDV2 and TRDJ3; 9 nucleotides align to TRDD3. The CDR3 sequence is 18 residues long. V trimming: 2 bases; J trimming: 1 base; junction bases outside the gene matches: 5. Germline values: CDR1 GEAIGNYY, CDR2 EKD. The CDR3 here is CACDKSTGGSWDTRQMFF. CDR3 bases: TGTGCCTGTGACAAAAGTACTGGGGGATCCTGGGACACCCGACAGATGTTTTTC.

This sequence joins TRDV2 and TRDJ2, with 10 positions matching TRDD3. The CDR3 extends over 15 amino acids. CDR1 is GEAIGNYY and CDR2 is EKD in the germline V gene. V shed 3 bases and J 2 bases; nucleotides not matched to a gene: 2. The CDR3 DNA reads TGTGCCTGTGACTACTGGGGGATCTTGACAGCACAACTCTTCTTT. Its protein is CACDYWGILTAQLFF.